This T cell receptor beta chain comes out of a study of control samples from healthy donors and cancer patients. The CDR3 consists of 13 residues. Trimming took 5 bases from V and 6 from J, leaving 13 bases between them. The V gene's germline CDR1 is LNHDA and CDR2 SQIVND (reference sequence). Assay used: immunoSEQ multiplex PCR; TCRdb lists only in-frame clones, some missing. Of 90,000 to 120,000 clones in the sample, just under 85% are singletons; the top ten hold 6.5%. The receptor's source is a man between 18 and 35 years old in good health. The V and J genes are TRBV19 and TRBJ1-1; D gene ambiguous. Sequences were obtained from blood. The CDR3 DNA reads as TGTGCCAGTAGTCCCCTAAACAGCGCTGAAGCTTTCTTT. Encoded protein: CASSPLNSAEAFF.